This TCR beta chain appears in the sequencing data of a study of identical twins. Study observations and caveats: Low generation-probability sequences were in excess among twin-shared out-of-frame alpha sequences. The presence of invariant MAIT and iNKT cells could partly confound analyses of zero-insertion sequences. Models underestimated TCR alpha sharing (out-of-frame) in monozygotic twins.

With respect to this clonotype: Its target is not known.

CDR1 SGHRS and CDR2 YFSETQ come from the germline V gene. V was clipped by 0 bases and J by 6 bases, with 15 bases between them. This CDR3 contains 15 residues. Carrying unique molecular identifiers, the cDNA also gained a universal primer site through template switching. One entry per CDR3 protein, called by TCRdb with MiXCR from the 5' RACE reads. This table has around 1.7 million distinct CDR3 sequences, about 32% appearing once. This chain links TRBV5-1 with TRBJ2-5; a weak D match, TRBD1 (8 bases). The origin of this receptor is a newborn girl in good health. The sample was cord blood. In DNA, the CDR3 is TGCGCCAGCAGCTTGGAGGCACAGGGGGGGAAGACCCAGTACTTC. This codes for CASSLEAQGGKTQYF.